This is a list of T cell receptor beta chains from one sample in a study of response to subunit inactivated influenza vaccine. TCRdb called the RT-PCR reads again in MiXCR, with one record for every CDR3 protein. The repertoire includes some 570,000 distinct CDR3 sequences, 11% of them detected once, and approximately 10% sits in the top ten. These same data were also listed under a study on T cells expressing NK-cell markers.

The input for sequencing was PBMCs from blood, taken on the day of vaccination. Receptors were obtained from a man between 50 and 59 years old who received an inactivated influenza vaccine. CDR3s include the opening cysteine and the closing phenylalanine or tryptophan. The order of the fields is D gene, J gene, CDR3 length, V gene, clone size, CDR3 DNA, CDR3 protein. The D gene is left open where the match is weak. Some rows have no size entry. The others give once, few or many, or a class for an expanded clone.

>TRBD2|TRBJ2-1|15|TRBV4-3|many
TGCGCCAGCAGCCAAGGACTAGCGGGATACAATGAGCAGTTCTTC
CASSQGLAGYNEQFF
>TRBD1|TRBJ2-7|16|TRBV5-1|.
TGCGCCAGCAGCTTGCGAACAACAGGGGGTCAGAACGAGCAGTACTTC
CASSLRTTGGQNEQYF
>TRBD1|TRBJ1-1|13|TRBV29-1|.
TGCAGCGTAGATCGGACAGGGAACACTGAAGCTTTCTTT
CSVDRTGNTEAFF
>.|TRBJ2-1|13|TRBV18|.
TGTGCCAGCTCACCGCTCATGGGCAATGAGCAGTTCTTC
CASSPLMGNEQFF
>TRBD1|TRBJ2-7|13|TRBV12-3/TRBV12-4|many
TGTGCCAGCAGTCAGGGACAGTTTAACGAGCAGTACTTC
CASSQGQFNEQYF
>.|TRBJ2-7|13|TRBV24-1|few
TGTGCCACCAGTGAGGCAGGAGCCTACGAGCAGTACTTC
CATSEAGAYEQYF
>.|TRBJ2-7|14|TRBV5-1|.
TGCGCCAGCAGCTTGGGAGGGGTATACGACGAGCAGTACTTC
CASSLGGVYDEQYF
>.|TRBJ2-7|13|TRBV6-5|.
TGTGCCAGCAGTTACTACGGTTCCTACGAGCAGTACTTC
CASSYYGSYEQYF
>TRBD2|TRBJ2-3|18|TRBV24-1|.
TGTGCCACCAGCCCCGGGACTAGCGGGGGGGCCCCTCTGGATACGCAGTATTTT
CATSPGTSGGAPLDTQYF
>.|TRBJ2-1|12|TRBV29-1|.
TGCAGCGTTGGGGGAGTCCACAATGAGCAGTTCTTC
CSVGGVHNEQFF
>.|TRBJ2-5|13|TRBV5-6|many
TGTGCCAGCAGTAAGGACAGCCAAGAGACCCAGTACTTC
CASSKDSQETQYF
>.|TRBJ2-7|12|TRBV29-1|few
TGCAGCGCTTCGGCAAGGACCTACGAGCAGTACTTC
CSASARTYEQYF
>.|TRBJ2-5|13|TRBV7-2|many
TGCGCCAGCAGCCCCCGAGGGGGAGAGACCCAGTACTTC
CASSPRGGETQYF
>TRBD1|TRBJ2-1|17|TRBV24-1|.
TGTGCCACCAGTGATAGCGGGACAGGGAGCTCCTACAATGAGCAGTTCTTC
CATSDSGTGSSYNEQFF
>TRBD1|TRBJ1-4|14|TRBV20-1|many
TGCAGTGCTCCTACAGGGGTTTCTAATGAAAAACTGTTTTTT
CSAPTGVSNEKLFF
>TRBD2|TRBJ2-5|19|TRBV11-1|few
TGTGCCAGCAGCCGACTAGCGGGGTTTTCAGGGACCAAACAAGAGACCCAGTACTTC
CASSRLAGFSGTKQETQYF
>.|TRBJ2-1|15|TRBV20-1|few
TGCAGTGCGCCACCCCCGGGGCCCTCCTACAATGAGCAGTTCTTC
CSAPPPGPSYNEQFF
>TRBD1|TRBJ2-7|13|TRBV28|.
TGTGCCAGCAGCCTGACAGGGATATACGAGCAGTACTTC
CASSLTGIYEQYF
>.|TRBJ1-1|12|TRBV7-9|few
TGTGCCAGCAGCTTAGCACAACAGGGTGCTTTCTTT
CASSLAQQGAFF
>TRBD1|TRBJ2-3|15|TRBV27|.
TGTGCCAGCAGTTTGAACAGGGGGGGCACAGATACGCAGTATTTT
CASSLNRGGTDTQYF
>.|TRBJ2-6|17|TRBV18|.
TGTGCCAGCGCAAACAGGGCTCCCGGCTCTGGGGCCAACGTCCTGACTTTC
CASANRAPGSGANVLTF
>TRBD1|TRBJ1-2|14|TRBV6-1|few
TGTGCCAGCAGCGAGACAGGGGGCCACTATGGCTACACCTTC
CASSETGGHYGYTF
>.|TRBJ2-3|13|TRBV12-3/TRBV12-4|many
TGTGCCAGCAGGGACGTGGGCACAGATACGCAGTATTTT
CASRDVGTDTQYF
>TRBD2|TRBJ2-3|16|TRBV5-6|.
TGTGCCACCACCCTCCAAGTGAAGCGGGGAGGAGATACGCAGTATTTT
CATTLQVKRGGDTQYF
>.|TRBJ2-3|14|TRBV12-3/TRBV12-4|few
TGTGCCAGCAGTTTAAGGGAGAGTACAGATACGCAGTATTTT
CASSLRESTDTQYF
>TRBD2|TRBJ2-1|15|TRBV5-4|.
TGTGCCAGCAGACCTCTAGCGGGGGGGCTGGGTGAGCAGTTCTTC
CASRPLAGGLGEQFF
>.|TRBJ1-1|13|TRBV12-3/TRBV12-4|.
TGTGCCAGCAGGCCCGGAAGGTACACTGAAGCTTTCTTT
CASRPGRYTEAFF
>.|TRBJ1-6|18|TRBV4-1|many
TGCGCCAGCAGCCAAGAACCCCCTCAACAGGGATTCAGTTCACCCCTCCACTTT
CASSQEPPQQGFSSPLHF
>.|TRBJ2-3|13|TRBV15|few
TGTGCCACCAGCAGAGATCGAGGAGATACGCAGTATTTT
CATSRDRGDTQYF
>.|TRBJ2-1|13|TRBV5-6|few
TGTGCCAGCAGCTTGAGTTCCCCGGGGGAGCAGTTCTTC
CASSLSSPGEQFF
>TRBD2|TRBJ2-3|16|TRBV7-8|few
TGTGCCAGCAGCTTGGGGAGCGGGGGGGCCTTAGATACGCAGTATTTT
CASSLGSGGALDTQYF
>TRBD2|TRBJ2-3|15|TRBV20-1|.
TGCAGTGCTACGACGGGGGGGCTTTTGACAGATACGCAGTATTTT
CSATTGGLLTDTQYF
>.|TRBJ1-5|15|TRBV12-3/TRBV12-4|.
TGTGCCAGCAGTTTCTCGGGGCCCTCCAATCAGCCCCAGCATTTT
CASSFSGPSNQPQHF
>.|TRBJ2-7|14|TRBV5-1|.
TGCGCCAGCAGCTTGGCCAGGGGGGCCTACGAGCAGTACTTC
CASSLARGAYEQYF
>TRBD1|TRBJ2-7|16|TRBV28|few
TGTGCCAGCAGTCCCCTCGGGGGACAGGGATCCTACGAGCAGTACTTC
CASSPLGGQGSYEQYF
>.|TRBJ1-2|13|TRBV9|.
TGTGCCAGCAGCCTACAGTTTAACTATGGCTACACCTTC
CASSLQFNYGYTF
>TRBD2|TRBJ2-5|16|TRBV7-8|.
TGTGCCAGCAGCCGGTGGGAGGGCTTGTACCAAGAGACCCAGTACTTC
CASSRWEGLYQETQYF
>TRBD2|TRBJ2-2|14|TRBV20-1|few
TGCAGTGCCGCCGGGACTAGCGGCACCGGGGAGCTGTTTTTT
CSAAGTSGTGELFF
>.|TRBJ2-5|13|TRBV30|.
TGTGCCTGGGAGGGGAGTCTCGGAGAGACCCAGTACTTC
CAWEGSLGETQYF
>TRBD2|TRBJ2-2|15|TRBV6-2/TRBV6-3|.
TGTGCCAGCAGTTACTCGCCTAGCGGGGCCGGGGAGCTGTTTTTT
CASSYSPSGAGELFF
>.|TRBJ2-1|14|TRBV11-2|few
TGTGCCAGCTCGGGGCTGGAAAGTAGGTATGAGCAGTTCTTC
CASSGLESRYEQFF
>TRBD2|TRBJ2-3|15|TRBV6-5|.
TGTGCCAGCAGTTACGTGCGGGGGTACACAGATACGCAGTATTTT
CASSYVRGYTDTQYF
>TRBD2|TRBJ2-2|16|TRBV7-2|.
TGTGCCAGCAGCCGAGAGCTCGGGGGGGGCACCGGGGAGCTGTTTTTT
CASSRELGGGTGELFF
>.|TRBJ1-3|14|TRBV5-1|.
TGCGCCAGCAGCTTGGACCCCGATGGAAACACCATATATTTT
CASSLDPDGNTIYF
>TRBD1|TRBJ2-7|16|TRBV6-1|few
TGTGCCAGCAGTGATTTGGGGGACAGGTCCCCGGGGGAGCAGTACTTC
CASSDLGDRSPGEQYF
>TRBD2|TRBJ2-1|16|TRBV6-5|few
TGTGCCAGCAGTAACTTAGCGGGAGTAGCCTACAATGAGCAGTTCTTC
CASSNLAGVAYNEQFF
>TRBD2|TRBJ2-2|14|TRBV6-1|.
TGTGCCAGCAGACCCGGGACTAGCCCCGGGGAGCTGTTTTTT
CASRPGTSPGELFF
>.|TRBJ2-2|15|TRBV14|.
TGTGCCAGCAGCCAAGTACTGGGTTACACCGGGGAGCTGTTTTTT
CASSQVLGYTGELFF
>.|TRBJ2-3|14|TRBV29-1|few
TGCAGCGTTCTTTATGTCAGCCGCACAGATACGCAGTATTTT
CSVLYVSRTDTQYF
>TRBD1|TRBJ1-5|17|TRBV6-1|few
TGTGCCAGCGAAGGACACAGGGGGGTGGCAGGAAATCAGCCCCAGCATTTT
CASEGHRGVAGNQPQHF
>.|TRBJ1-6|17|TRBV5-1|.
TGCGCCAGCAGCTTGGTTGGGGGGCGCTTCTATAATTCACCCCTCCACTTT
CASSLVGGRFYNSPLHF
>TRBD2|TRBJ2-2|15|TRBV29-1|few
TGCAGCGCCCCTTCCGGGGGAGGGAGCACCGGGGAGCTGTTTTTT
CSAPSGGGSTGELFF
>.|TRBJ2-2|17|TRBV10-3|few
TGTGCCATCAGTGTAGGCCCAGCGGGCGCGAACACCGGGGAGCTGTTTTTT
CAISVGPAGANTGELFF
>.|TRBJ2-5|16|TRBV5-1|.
TGCGCCAGCAGCTTGGAGGGAGCAGGGCCTAGAGAGACCCAGTACTTC
CASSLEGAGPRETQYF
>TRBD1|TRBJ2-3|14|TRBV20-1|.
TGCAGTGCTAGATCCGGGACAGGGACAGATACGCAGTATTTT
CSARSGTGTDTQYF